This T cell receptor beta chain was recorded in a study of cytomegalovirus exposure and HLA in healthy donors (dated by TCRdb to the late 2010s). The study in broad terms: An earlier analysis of roughly 500 of the donors reported under 300 Gb of sequence data and around 100 million unique TCR beta sequences obtained from around 180 million T cells. Approximately 310 gigabases of sequencing data and approximately 93 million unique TCR sequences were included in an early release covering several hundred HLA-typed donors. Among the roughly 430 genotyped donors, around 81% belonged to the genetic ancestry cluster associated with self-reported Caucasian donors. The study aimed to test whether cataloging public T cell receptors could reveal signatures of past pathogen exposure. The T cell repertoires of 670 or so subjects were profiled by immunosequencing and related to cytomegalovirus serostatus. In addition to the first cohort of 666 subjects, a separate validation cohort of 130 or so different subjects was used. The study combined high-throughput TCR immunosequencing, statistical association of individual TCRs with disease status, and machine learning to predict cytomegalovirus infection status. In a later analysis, previously published TCR beta repertoires from fewer than 750 donors were re-analyzed and high-resolution HLA genotyping was added so that TCR occurrence patterns could be studied. Rather than drawing on any new phenotypic data, the later analysis identified candidate immune exposures from TCR beta sequences and the way those sequences occurred across donors. In an earlier analysis of roughly 600 of the donors, high-throughput TCR beta sequencing was used to judge whether each TCR beta V gene segment behaved as functional or pseudogenic. Alongside the repertoire data, information on donor age, sex, ethnicity and CMV serostatus was compiled. Genome-wide SNP genotypes for about three fifths of the 666 donors were used in a later genetic analysis, which treated that subset as a discovery cohort. Every discovery cohort repertoire had been produced on one sequencing platform. HLA typing covered class I and class II loci at four-digit resolution. The number of typed donors differed by locus: about 620-640 for A, B, C, DRB1 and DQB1; approximately 540 for DQA1; approximately 600 for DPA1; and 400 to 480 for DPB1. Because of strong linkage in the cohort, five DR-DQ haplotypes were treated as single units for association and clustering. On average, around 240,000 unique TCR beta nucleotide sequences were sequenced per donor among several hundred genotyped donors of the cohort, with roughly 18% of those sequences being non-productive. Findings and caveats that apply to the study as a whole: The presence/absence analyses assumed that sequencing depth was roughly uniform across donors, and that assumption may not be true. A later analysis reported that several top co-occurrence clusters appeared linked to parvovirus B19, influenza, CMV and Epstein-Barr virus. Because HLA typing was unavailable for some donors at each locus, only the typed subset was used in association tests. Linkage disequilibrium might explain the correlated functional status among segregating V segments, but an unknown experimental factor could not be ruled out. A cluster of highly shared sequence variants was judged likely to be a technical artifact of the sequencing pipeline. The study listed 164 TCR beta chains as associated with cytomegalovirus. V-gene and J-gene trimming of TCR beta chains was associated with a missense DCLRE1C variant in a later genetic analysis, and the association was replicated in an independent cohort. A further reported finding was that TCR beta sequences accurately predicted the HLA-A and HLA-B alleles for most subjects in the first cohort. Some 16 rarely observed V segments, including chromosome 9 orphons, were excluded from the earlier analysis of some 590 of the donors because counts were too low. According to the authors, the approach could potentially be generalized to other disease states and immunological phenotypes. Across donors, most TCR sequences were observed very rarely, whereas some public TCRs were present in many individuals. This cohort had only TCR beta chains sequenced, and the lack of alpha or paired-chain data limited which features could be detected. A later analysis found that HLA-associated TCR beta chains were more clonally expanded and had lower generation probabilities than equally common non-associated chains. An earlier analysis of 587 of the donors showed that most TCR beta V segments appeared in productive rearrangements either about 87% or about 30% of the time, which broadly matched IMGT annotations. CMV serostatus was the only immune exposure information available for the cohort. A few of the identified cytomegalovirus-associated TCR beta chains were confirmed in vitro to be specific for cytomegalovirus antigens. Strong co-occurrence of HLA alleles, especially DR and DQ, made assigning TCR associations to individual alleles difficult. In both the original and validation cohorts, the classifier was reported to diagnose cytomegalovirus status with high specificity and sensitivity. According to a later analysis, TCR association rates differed among HLA loci, with DRB1 alleles showing the most associated TCRs and HLA-C alleles showing the fewest. A later genetic analysis reported fewer N-insertions in productive TCRs among donors in an Asian-associated ancestry cluster than the roughly 700-donor mean. In a later analysis, most CMV-associated TCR beta chains were found to appear HLA-restricted, with HLA associations seemingly driven largely by CMV exposure. At a false discovery rate of 0.05, a later analysis linked 16,000 or so TCR beta sequences to specific HLA alleles.

Comments on this clone: No cognate antigen has been identified for it.

Libraries were prepared through the immunoSEQ multiplex PCR assay. For the multiplex PCR, a mixture combining 60 forward primers for TCR Vbeta segments and 13 reverse primers for TCR Jbeta segments was used. The CDR3 region of rearranged TCR beta genes was amplified from genomic DNA by a multiplex PCR assay. Amplified TCR beta libraries were sequenced as 87-base-pair reads on the Illumina HiSeq System. In the authors' own workflow: In a later analysis, tens of millions of unique TCR beta chains were counted across the 500 to 700 repertoires, and roughly 11 million of these chains were shared by at least two donors. A nearest-neighbor algorithm error-corrected the raw reads and collapsed the reads into unique sequences, merging closely related sequences to remove PCR and sequencing errors. CDR3 sequences were aligned to IMGT reference sequences to assign V, D and J gene segments. For a sequence to be retained, at least a six-nucleotide match to both a V gene segment and a J gene segment was required. A rearrangement counted as productive if the CDR3 had no stop codons and remained in frame with V and J, and every other rearrangement counted as non-productive. CDR3 was defined by IMGT convention, running from the second conserved V-encoded cysteine to the conserved J-encoded phenylalanine. Sequences without an unambiguous match to a single V gene segment were excluded from the earlier analysis of almost 600 of the donors. In an earlier analysis of roughly 500 of the donors, V segments were called functional above 56.7% productive rearrangements and were called segregating when the between-donor standard deviation exceeded 5%. A statistical classification framework was built for diagnosing cytomegalovirus status from the catalog of TCR beta chain sequences. In a later analysis, TCR nucleotide sequences were compared against IMGT/GENE-DB human TR gene sequences so that V and J genes could be assigned. In a later analysis, CDR3 sequences and most-parsimonious VDJ recombination scenarios were assigned using the TCRdist pipeline. In a later analysis, each TCR beta chain was defined by its CDR3 amino acid sequence together with its V-gene family, and reads without a unique V-gene family were excluded. In a later analysis, approximately 590 highly shared, low-generation-probability nucleotide sequences were removed to address suspected cross-contamination and a sequencing artifact. For each public chain, a later analysis derived a clonal expansion index from normalized ranks of inferred template counts within each repertoire. In a later analysis, generation probabilities were computed with a VDJ recombination model fitted to out-of-frame rearrangements, and the resulting probabilities were checked against IGoR. Hypergeometric tests were used in a later analysis to score TCR-TCR, TCR-HLA and TCR-CMV co-occurrence, with a repertoire-size bias correction applied to the TCR pairs. A later analysis estimated false discovery rates by permuting HLA or CMV assignments 20 times. A later analysis grouped co-occurring TCRs with DBSCAN, adding TCRdist sequence similarity when clustering within HLA-allele-positive subsets. Repertoires with fewer than 30,000 or more than 120,000 public chains were left out of co-occurrence clustering, as were a handful of repertoires with anomalous nucleotide sharing. TCRdb obtained this table from immuneACCESS and retained in-frame rearrangements with V and J assigned. These tables miss some clones; where compared with another copy, unresolved V genes account for less than half of the shortfall, and the remainder is unexplained. V, J and clone size are those of that table, while D and trimming were read from the DNA. The table held for this sample gives 100,000 to 150,000 clones. Roughly 1.6% of the sample is taken by the ten largest.

In total, approximately 690 healthy bone marrow donors made up the cohort. Cohort members were all nominally healthy when sampled, although unrecorded immune exposures were likely present. The donor was CMV seronegative and was included in the group of hundreds of seronegative cohort members. A peripheral blood sample was provided by each donor, and peripheral blood mononuclear cells were used for TCR beta sequencing. Genomic DNA was extracted from the blood cell samples with the Qiagen DNeasy Blood Extraction Kit. The sequencing sample was made of PBMCs. This clonotype was obtained from a woman aged 40 to 50 in good health and CMV-seronegative.

The encoded CDR3 is CASSPEPQQETQYF. The nucleotides read TGTGCCAGCAGCCCGGAGCCCCAGCAAGAGACCCAGTACTTC. The chain couples TRBV7-2 to TRBJ2-5, with no confidently assigned D gene. The germline V gene provides CDR1 SGHTA and CDR2 FQGNSA. V and J lose 5 bases and 2 bases, and a span of 12 bases separates them. The CDR3 covers 14 residues, taking in both the cysteine and the phenylalanine. Of the read, only the CDR3 DNA is kept; its 42 bases are in frame from base 1.